This TCR beta chain was recorded in a study of cytomegalovirus exposure and HLA in healthy donors. Study-wide findings and caveats: It was taken for granted in presence/absence analyses that sequencing depth across donors was roughly uniform. Later analysis reportedly placed an Asian-associated ancestry cluster below the approximately 650-donor mean in N-insertions. Many donors shared some public TCRs, even though most TCR sequences were rare. It was reportedly the case that the classifier diagnosed cytomegalovirus status with high specificity and sensitivity.

The PCR contained 60 Vbeta and 13 Jbeta primers. Measured with immunoSEQ multiplex PCR; TCRdb has only the in-frame clones, and not every one. The sample yields 250,000 to 350,000 clones, 80% seen once. Note on this clone: The antigen is unknown.

V was cut by 2 bases and J by 1 base, with 9 bases left in between. The CDR3 has 15 residues. Germline values: CDR1 SNHLY, CDR2 FYNNEI. The source of this sequence is a girl aged 2-10 years in good health and CMV-seronegative. The sample consisted of PBMCs. The chain is built from TRBV2 and TRBJ1-5; D uncertain. This chain's CDR3 is CASSESAGSNQPQHF. CDR3 in DNA: TGTGCCAGCAGTGAATCGGCGGGGAGCAATCAGCCCCAGCATTTT.